One and the same sample provided the 23 T cell receptor beta chains below, sequenced in a study of vaccination effects on CD4 cells after COVID-19. The antigens for these receptors are not known. Once cultured for roughly 10 days, the cells underwent separation to obtain CD4+ T cells. Assay: immunoSEQ multiplex PCR; the TCRdb copy retains only in-frame clones and omits some. The data hold 45,000 to 60,000 clones, with about 80% observed a single time. This specimen was CD4+ T cells from PBMCs cultured without peptide, taken before COVID-19 vaccination. These receptors were obtained from a human donor who had a prior SARS-CoV-2 infection.

Only a few counts were recorded for this clone. The rearrangement uses TRBV11-1 and TRBJ2-3; D possibly corresponds to TRBD1 (5 bases). CDR3 length: 15 residues. Deletions cut 3 bases from V and 6 bases from J, with 16 bases between. The germline V gene encodes CDR1 SGHAT and CDR2 FQDESV (reference sequence). CDR3 sequence reads: CASSFRVPGVDTQYF. CDR3 coding DNA: TGTGCCAGCAGCTTCAGGGTACCTGGGGTGGATACGCAGTATTTT.

The chain links TRBV11-3 to TRBJ2-7; TRBD2 aligns across 8 bases. V trimming: 4 bases; J trimming: 7 bases; junction bases outside the gene matches: 6. Germline CDR1 SGHNT, CDR2 YENEEA. The CDR3 consists of 13 residues. CDR3 protein: CASSSGLAREQYF. In DNA form, the CDR3 reads TGTGCCAGCAGCTCCGGACTAGCTCGTGAGCAGTACTTC.

The chain has TRBV11-1 and TRBJ2-1; TRBD1 is a possible D gene (6 bases). Germline-derived CDR1 and CDR2 are SGHAT and FQDESV (reference sequence). CDR3 length: 14 residues. V dropped 3 bases and J dropped 5 bases, with 11 bases sitting between them. CDR3 loop: CASSFQNRDNEQFF. The CDR3 nucleotides are TGTGCCAGCAGCTTCCAGAACAGGGACAATGAGCAGTTCTTC. Combining the CDR3 with reference TRBV11-1 and TRBJ2-1 gives the whole variable domain EAEVAQSPRYKITEKSQAVAFWCDPISGHATLYWYRQILGQGPELLVQFQDESVVDDSQLPKDRFSAERLKGVDSTLKIQPAELGDSAMYLCASSFQNRDNEQFFGPGTRLTVL.

V and J are TRBV5-1 and TRBJ1-4; 7 nucleotides line up with TRBD1. The CDR3 is made up of 15 amino acids. Per germline, CDR1 SGHRS and CDR2 YFSETQ. V shed 4 bases, J shed 5 bases, and the junction held 8 bases outside the gene matches. CDR3: CASSPRGQRNEKLFF. CDR3 nucleotides: TGCGCCAGCAGCCCCCGGGGACAGAGGAATGAAAAACTGTTTTTT.

The gene calls are TRBV6-6 and TRBJ2-7, with D maybe TRBD1 (6 bases). Germline-derived CDR1 and CDR2 are MNHNY and SVGAGI (reference sequence). This CDR3 is 14 amino acids long. The V and J ends lost 2 bases and 1 base respectively, with 9 bases between them. The CDR3 loop reads CASSYGRGSYEQYF. In DNA, the CDR3 is TGTGCCAGCAGTTACGGCAGGGGATCCTACGAGCAGTACTTC.

This clone was observed a handful of times. The chain combines TRBV5-1 with TRBJ1-1, with a possible D match to TRBD1 (5 bases). Per the germline V gene, CDR1 is SGHRS and CDR2 is YFSETQ. The CDR3 spans 14 residues. V was pared by 0 bases and J by 0 bases, with 6 bases between. The CDR3 protein is CASSLGQMNTEAFF. The CDR3 nucleotides read TGCGCCAGCAGCTTGGGACAGATGAACACTGAAGCTTTCTTT.

This clone was seen just once. This chain joins TRBV3-1 (or the pseudogene TRBV3-2) and TRBJ2-1, with 7 bases identical to TRBD2. The V segment lost 1 base and the J segment 0 bases; nucleotides outside the gene matches: 6. CDR3 length equals 17 residues. CDR1 LGHDT and CDR2 YNNKEL come from the germline V gene (reference sequence). The CDR3 loop is CASSQARRGTSYNEQFF. CDR3 sequence (DNA): TGTGCCAGCAGCCAAGCTAGGCGGGGGACCTCCTACAATGAGCAGTTCTTC.

This chain uses TRBV19 with TRBJ2-2, with 7 bases lining up with TRBD1. Germline values: CDR1 LNHDA, CDR2 SQIVND (reference sequence). The trim removed 6 bases at V and 5 bases at J, leaving 12 bases unmatched. The CDR3 has 16 residues. CDR3 sequence reads: CASRTTGTVITGELFF. The DNA for the CDR3 is TGTGCCAGTAGAACAACCGGGACAGTTATTACCGGGGAGCTGTTTTTT.

CDR3 protein: CASSPSHEPNTEAFF. The CDR3 nucleotides are TGTGCCAGCTCACCATCTCACGAACCGAACACTGAAGCTTTCTTT. The V gene is TRBV18, the J gene TRBJ1-1; D is ambiguous. This CDR3 contains 15 residues. CDR1 and CDR2 (germline): KGHSH, LQKENI. The V gene lost 2 bases and the J gene lost 1 base, with 11 bases spanning the gap. Full variable domain (rest looked up from reference TRBV18 and TRBJ1-1): NAGVMQNPRHLVRRRGQEARLRCSPMKGHSHVYWYRQLPEEGLKFMVYLQKENIIDESGMPKERFSAEFPKEGPSILRIQQVVRGDSAAYFCASSPSHEPNTEAFFGQGTRLTVV.

The chain is built from TRBV3-1 (or the pseudogene TRBV3-2) and TRBJ1-3; D remains unclear. With 2 bases removed from V and 0 bases from J, the gap between germline ends came to 11 bases. Germline loops: CDR1 LGHDT, CDR2 YNNKEL (reference sequence). The CDR3 is 16 amino acids. This CDR3 is CASSQLTAHSGNTIYF. The DNA of the CDR3 is TGTGCCAGCAGCCAATTAACAGCTCACTCTGGAAACACCATATATTTT.

This clone was seen more than once but under ten times. The chain joins TRBV29-1 to TRBJ1-2; 11 bases are shared with TRBD1. The germline V gene encodes CDR1 SQVTM and CDR2 ANQGSEA. J lost 4 bases, V lost 7 bases, and 17 bases had no gene match. The CDR3 contains 17 residues. The CDR3 bases are TGCAGCGCTGGGCCGTACCGGGGGACAGGGGGGCGCTATGGCTACACCTTC. This translates into CSAGPYRGTGGRYGYTF.

CDR3 nucleotide sequence: TGCGCCAGCAGTCTTGATAGGACGGAGCAGTTCTTC. It encodes CASSLDRTEQFF. V and J are TRBV5-1 and TRBJ2-1, with D uncertain. Trimming took 5 bases from V and 10 from J, leaving 13 bases between them. Germline V gives CDR1 SGHRS, CDR2 YFSETQ. This CDR3 is 12 amino acids long.

This clone was picked up a small number of times. The CDR3 loop reads CASSHRQVLTGDPNTEAFF. CDR3 bases: TGTGCCAGCAGCCACCGACAAGTTCTTACAGGAGACCCAAACACTGAAGCTTTCTTT. This chain links TRBV5-5 with TRBJ1-1; weak D call: TRBD1 (5 bases). The CDR3 extends over 19 amino acids. Trimming removed 4 bases at V and 2 bases at J, with 27 bases between. CDR1 SGHKS and CDR2 YYEKEE come from the germline V gene (reference sequence). Full variable domain (rest looked up from reference TRBV5-5 and TRBJ1-1): DAGVTQSPTHLIKTRGQQVTLRCSPISGHKSVSWYQQVLGQGPQFIFQYYEKEERGRGNFPDRFSARQFPNYSSELNVNALLLGDSALYLCASSHRQVLTGDPNTEAFFGQGTRLTVV.

Concerning this clone: Distinct nucleotide sequences in the sample also encode this CDR3. V gene TRBV18 combines with J gene TRBJ1-3, with D unclear. CDR3 length: 14 residues. V gave up 3 bases and J gave up 2 bases, with 8 bases separating them. Germline V CDR1 and CDR2: KGHSH, LQKENI. The CDR3 is CASSPDGAGNTIYF. Written as DNA, the CDR3 is TGTGCCAGCTCACCCGACGGGGCTGGAAACACCATATATTTT.

The chain combines TRBV27 with TRBJ2-1; 7 positions match TRBD2. Losses at the gene ends were 8 bases for V and 3 bases for J; bases not matched to a gene: 10. The germline V gene has CDR1 MNHEY and CDR2 SMNVEV (reference sequence). The CDR3 totals 15 residues. CDR3 region: CASRSGAGDYNEQFF. DNA of the CDR3: TGTGCCAGCCGTTCCGGGGCGGGGGACTACAATGAGCAGTTCTTC.

This clone occurred a few times. CDR3 residues: CASKIDIRNEQFF. For the CDR3, the DNA is TGTGCCAGCAAAATCGACATACGCAATGAGCAGTTCTTC. The rearrangement links TRBV11-3 to TRBJ2-1, with D uncertain. From germline, CDR1 is SGHNT and CDR2 YENEEA. The V and J ends lost 7 bases and 6 bases respectively, with 13 bases between them. There are 13 residues in the CDR3.

The chain joins TRBV2 to TRBJ1-2; D gene uncertain. The CDR3 sequence is 13 residues long. V was shortened by 3 bases and J by 4 bases, with 9 bases between the two germline ends. Germline V lookup: CDR1 SNHLY, CDR2 FYNNEI. CDR3 in DNA: TGTGCCAGCAGTGATACGCGTAGCTATGGCTACACCTTC. Encoded protein: CASSDTRSYGYTF.

The chain is built from TRBV6-2 or TRBV6-3 and TRBJ2-7; possible D gene TRBD2, 5 bases. Trimming cost V 2 bases and J 2 bases, with 10 bases left between them. CDR3 length equals 14 residues. Germline CDR1 and CDR2: MNHEY and SVGEGT. CDR3 loop: CASSYAGKAYEQYF. The CDR3 DNA reads as TGTGCCAGCAGTTACGCCGGGAAGGCCTACGAGCAGTACTTC.

The table lists this clone with a count of one. The chain joins TRBV7-8 to TRBJ1-4, with D perhaps TRBD1 (6 bases). Trimming shortened V by 2 bases and J by 4 bases, and 14 bases separated the two germline ends. This CDR3 is 16 amino acids long. From germline, CDR1 is SGHVS and CDR2 FQNEAQ. The CDR3 DNA reads as TGTGCCAGCAGCTTAATGGGGGCGCAGGATAATGAAAAACTGTTTTTT. Translation: CASSLMGAQDNEKLFF.

The J gene is TRBJ1-3, the V gene TRBV10-3; possible D gene TRBD1, 5 bases. The CDR3 extends over 16 amino acids. The germline V gene encodes CDR1 ENHRY and CDR2 SYGVKD. V was cut by 8 bases and J by 4 bases, with 21 bases left in between. The CDR3 DNA follows: TGTGCCATCCGACCTGACAGCCTACGCAAAGGAAACACCATATATTTT. Its translation: CAIRPDSLRKGNTIYF.

The chain joins TRBV24-1 to TRBJ2-5; D may correspond to TRBD1 or TRBD2 (6 bases each). CDR1 and CDR2 (germline): KGHDR, SFDVKD. The CDR3 length is 13 residues. The V end was cut by 0 bases, the J end by 12 bases, with 13 bases between. CDR3 bases: TGTGCCACCAGTGATTTGGGGGGGACACCTAAGTACTTC. It encodes CATSDLGGTPKYF.

The V and J genes are TRBV9 and TRBJ2-1; D might be TRBD2 (6 bases). The CDR3 covers 15 residues. V was pared by 4 bases and J by 5 bases, with 16 bases between. The V gene's germline CDR1 is SGDLS and CDR2 YYNGEE. The CDR3 loop reads CASSPRWGGDNEQFF. CDR3 nucleotide sequence: TGTGCCAGCAGCCCCCGGTGGGGCGGGGACAATGAGCAGTTCTTC.

This clone occurred a few times. This sequence joins TRBV4-2 and TRBJ1-4, with a possible D match to TRBD1 (5 bases). V was pared by 0 bases and J by 5 bases, with 19 bases between. The germline gives CDR1 LGHNA, CDR2 YNFKEQ. This CDR3 contains 18 residues. In DNA, the CDR3 is TGTGCCAGCAGCCAAGATCTGGGGGGACGGGGACGGAATGAAAAACTGTTTTTT. Protein product: CASSQDLGGRGRNEKLFF.